This T cell receptor beta chain was documented in a study of T-cell memory formation after mild COVID-19. J was trimmed by 7 bases and V by 1 base; bases with no gene match: 6. Germline V gene data show CDR1 as LNHNV and CDR2 as YYDKDF (reference sequence). The CDR3 loop spans 15 amino acids. Findings and caveats of the study: Day 15 to 85 contracting clones showed balanced CD4/CD8; day 15 to 37 expanders favored CD4+. Within pre-infection memory, some responding clones were found, suggesting cross-reactive memory joined. The study found contracting CD4+ clones mainly in CM and EM and contracting CD8+ clones in EMRA.

Constant-segment-primed 5'RACE gave TCR alpha and TCR beta cDNA libraries with sample barcodes and UMIs. TCRdb re-derived calls from the 5' RACE reads in MiXCR, one entry per CDR3 protein. The table records about 58,000 distinct CDR3 sequences, roughly 26% of them present only once. This clonotype came up a few times. Its target is unknown. V usage is TRBV15 and J usage is TRBJ2-1, with 8 positions matching TRBD1. Material: PBMCs or a T cell subset sorted from them (not recorded which). This receptor was obtained from a man younger than 30 who had mild COVID-19 (a few samples of this study predate the infection). Cell type and time point are not known. The CDR3 loop is CATSRGDRGGNEQFF. DNA for the CDR3: TGTGCCACCAGCAGAGGAGACAGGGGCGGAAATGAGCAGTTCTTC.